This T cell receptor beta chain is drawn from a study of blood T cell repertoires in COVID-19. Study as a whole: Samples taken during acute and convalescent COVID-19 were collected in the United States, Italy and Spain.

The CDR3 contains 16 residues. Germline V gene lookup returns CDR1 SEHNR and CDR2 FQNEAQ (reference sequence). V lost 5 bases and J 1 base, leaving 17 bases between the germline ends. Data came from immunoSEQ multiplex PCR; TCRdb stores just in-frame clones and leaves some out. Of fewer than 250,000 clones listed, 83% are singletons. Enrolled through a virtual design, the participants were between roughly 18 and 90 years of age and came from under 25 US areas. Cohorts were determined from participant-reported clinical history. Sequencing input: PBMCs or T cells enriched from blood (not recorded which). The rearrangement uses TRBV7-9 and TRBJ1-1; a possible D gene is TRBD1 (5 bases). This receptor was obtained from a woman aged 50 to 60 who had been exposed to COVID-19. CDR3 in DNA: TGTGCCAGCAGCGTGGGGGGAAGCAGGGCGAACACTGAAGCTTTCTTT. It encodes CASSVGGSRANTEAFF.